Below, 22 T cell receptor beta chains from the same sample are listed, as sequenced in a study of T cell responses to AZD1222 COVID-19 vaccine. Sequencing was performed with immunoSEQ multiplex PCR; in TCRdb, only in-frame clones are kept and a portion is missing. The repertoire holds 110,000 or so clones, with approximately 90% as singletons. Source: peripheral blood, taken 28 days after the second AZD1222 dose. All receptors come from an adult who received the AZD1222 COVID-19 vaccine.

The CDR3 DNA follows: TGTGCCAGCAGCTTAGGCCTTTTAGGGACAGGGGGGAATCAGCCCCAGCATTTT. Protein sequence: CASSLGLLGTGGNQPQHF. V is TRBV13 and J is TRBJ1-5, with 11 nucleotides matching TRBD1. Per the germline V gene, CDR1 is PRHDT and CDR2 is FYEKMQ (reference sequence). V trimming: 0 bases; J trimming: 4 bases; junction bases outside the gene matches: 8. This CDR3 contains 18 residues.

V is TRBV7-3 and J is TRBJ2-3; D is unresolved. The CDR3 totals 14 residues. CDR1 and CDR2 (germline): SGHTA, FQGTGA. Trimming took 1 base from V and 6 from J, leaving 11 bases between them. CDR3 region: CASSLMRTTDTQYF. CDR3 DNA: TGTGCCAGCAGCTTAATGAGGACCACGGATACGCAGTATTTT.

The CDR3 DNA reads TGTGCCAGCAGCTTAGGGCCCTGGGGCGGTCAACAGGGCGGGCAGTTCTTC. This gives the protein CASSLGPWGGQQGGQFF. The J gene is TRBJ2-1, the V gene TRBV7-2; D is perhaps TRBD1 (6 bases). Germline V gives CDR1 SGHTA, CDR2 FQGNSA. The CDR3 extends over 17 amino acids. The V end was cut by 1 base, the J end by 12 bases, with 25 bases between.

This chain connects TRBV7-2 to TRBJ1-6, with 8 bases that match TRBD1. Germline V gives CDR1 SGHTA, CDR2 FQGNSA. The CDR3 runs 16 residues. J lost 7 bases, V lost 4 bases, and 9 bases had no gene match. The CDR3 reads CASSSTTGVRNSPLHF. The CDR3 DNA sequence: TGTGCCAGCAGCTCGACGACAGGGGTGAGAAATTCACCCCTCCACTTT.

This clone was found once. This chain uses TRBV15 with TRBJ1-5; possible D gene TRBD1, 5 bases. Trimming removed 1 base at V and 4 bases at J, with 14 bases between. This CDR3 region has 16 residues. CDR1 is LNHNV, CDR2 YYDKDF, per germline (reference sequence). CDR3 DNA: TGTGCCACCAGCAGAGGCGCGGGGGGGTCGAATCAGCCCCAGCATTTT. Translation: CATSRGAGGSNQPQHF.

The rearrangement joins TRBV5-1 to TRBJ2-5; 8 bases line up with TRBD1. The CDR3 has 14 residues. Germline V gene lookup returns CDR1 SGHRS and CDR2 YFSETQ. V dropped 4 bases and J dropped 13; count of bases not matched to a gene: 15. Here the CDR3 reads CASSRWTGYGTGYF. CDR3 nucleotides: TGCGCCAGCAGCCGTTGGACAGGGTACGGGACGGGGTACTTC.

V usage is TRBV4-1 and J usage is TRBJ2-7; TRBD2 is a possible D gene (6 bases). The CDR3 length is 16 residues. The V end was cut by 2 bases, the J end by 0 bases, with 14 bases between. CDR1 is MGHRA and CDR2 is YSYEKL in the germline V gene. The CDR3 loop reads CASSQPVRGSSYEQYF. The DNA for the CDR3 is TGCGCCAGCAGCCAACCCGTCCGGGGGAGCTCCTACGAGCAGTACTTC.

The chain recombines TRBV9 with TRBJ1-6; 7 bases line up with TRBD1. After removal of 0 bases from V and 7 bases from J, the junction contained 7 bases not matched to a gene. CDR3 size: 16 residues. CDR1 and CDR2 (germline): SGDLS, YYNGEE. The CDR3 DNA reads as TGTGCCAGCAGCGTAGCGAGCGCACAGGGGAATTCACCCCTCCACTTT. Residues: CASSVASAQGNSPLHF.

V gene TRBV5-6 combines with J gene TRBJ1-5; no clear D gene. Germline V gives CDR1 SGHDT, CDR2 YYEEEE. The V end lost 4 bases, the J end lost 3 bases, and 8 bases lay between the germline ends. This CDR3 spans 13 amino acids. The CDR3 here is CASSDGLNQPQHF. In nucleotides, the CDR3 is TGTGCCAGCAGCGACGGGCTCAATCAGCCCCAGCATTTT.

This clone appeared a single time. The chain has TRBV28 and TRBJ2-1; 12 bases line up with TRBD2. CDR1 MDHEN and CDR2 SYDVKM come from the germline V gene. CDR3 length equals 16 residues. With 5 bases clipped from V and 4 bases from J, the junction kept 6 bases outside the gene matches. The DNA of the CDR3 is TGTGCCAGCAGTCCTCCTAGCGGGGGGGGGTACAATGAGCAGTTCTTC. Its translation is CASSPPSGGGYNEQFF.

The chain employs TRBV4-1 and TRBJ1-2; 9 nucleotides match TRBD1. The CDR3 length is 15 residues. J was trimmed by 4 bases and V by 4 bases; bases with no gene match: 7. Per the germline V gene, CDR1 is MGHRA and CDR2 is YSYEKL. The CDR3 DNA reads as TGCGCCAGCAGCCCCACAGGGGGCGTGATCTATGGCTACACCTTC. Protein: CASSPTGGVIYGYTF.

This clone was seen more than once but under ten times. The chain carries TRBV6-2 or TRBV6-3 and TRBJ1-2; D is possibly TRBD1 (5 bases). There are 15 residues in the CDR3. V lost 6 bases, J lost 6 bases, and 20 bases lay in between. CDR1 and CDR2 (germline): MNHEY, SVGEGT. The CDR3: CASSPGPTITDGYTF. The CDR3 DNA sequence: TGTGCCAGCAGCCCGGGACCCACCATAACTGATGGCTACACCTTC.

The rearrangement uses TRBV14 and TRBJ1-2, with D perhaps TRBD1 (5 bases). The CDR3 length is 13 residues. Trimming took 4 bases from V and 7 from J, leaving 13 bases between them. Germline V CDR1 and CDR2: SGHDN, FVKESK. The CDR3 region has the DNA TGTGCCAGCAGCCCTCGTGGAGGGGCTGGCTACACCTTC. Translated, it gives CASSPRGGAGYTF.

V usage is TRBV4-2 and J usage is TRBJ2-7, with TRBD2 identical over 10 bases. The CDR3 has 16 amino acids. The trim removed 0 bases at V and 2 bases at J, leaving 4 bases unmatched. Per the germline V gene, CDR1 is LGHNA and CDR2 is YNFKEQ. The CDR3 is CASSQDNSGGAYEQYF. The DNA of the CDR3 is TGTGCCAGCAGCCAAGATAACAGCGGGGGGGCCTACGAGCAGTACTTC.

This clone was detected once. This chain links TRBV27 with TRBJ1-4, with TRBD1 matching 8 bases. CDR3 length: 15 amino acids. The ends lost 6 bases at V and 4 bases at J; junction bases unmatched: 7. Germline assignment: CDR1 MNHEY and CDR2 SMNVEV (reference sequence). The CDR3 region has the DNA TGTGCCAGCAGCGACCTGGGACAGGATAATGAAAAACTGTTTTTT. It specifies CASSDLGQDNEKLFF.

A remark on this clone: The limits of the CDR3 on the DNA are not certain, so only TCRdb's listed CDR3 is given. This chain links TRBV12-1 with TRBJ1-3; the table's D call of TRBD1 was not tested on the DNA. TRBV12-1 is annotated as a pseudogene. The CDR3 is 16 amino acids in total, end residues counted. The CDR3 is CASSFWGRGSGNTIYF.

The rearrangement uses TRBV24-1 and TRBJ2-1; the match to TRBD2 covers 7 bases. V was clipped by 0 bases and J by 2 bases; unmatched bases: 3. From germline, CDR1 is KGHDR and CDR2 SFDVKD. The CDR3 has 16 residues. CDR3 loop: CATSDLIAGTYNEQFF. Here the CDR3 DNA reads TGTGCCACCAGTGATTTGATAGCGGGCACCTACAATGAGCAGTTCTTC.

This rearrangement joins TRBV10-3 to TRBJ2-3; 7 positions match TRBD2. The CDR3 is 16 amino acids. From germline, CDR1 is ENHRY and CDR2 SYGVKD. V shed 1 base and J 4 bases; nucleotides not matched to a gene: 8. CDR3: CAISELSAGVSDTQYF. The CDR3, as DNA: TGTGCCATCAGTGAGTTGTCGGCGGGAGTTTCAGATACGCAGTATTTT.

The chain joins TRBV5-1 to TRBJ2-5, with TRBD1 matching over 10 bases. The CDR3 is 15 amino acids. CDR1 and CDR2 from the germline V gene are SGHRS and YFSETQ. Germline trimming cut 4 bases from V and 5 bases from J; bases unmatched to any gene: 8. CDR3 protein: CASSPGQGSAETQYF. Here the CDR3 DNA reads TGCGCCAGCAGCCCGGGACAGGGGTCGGCGGAGACCCAGTACTTC.

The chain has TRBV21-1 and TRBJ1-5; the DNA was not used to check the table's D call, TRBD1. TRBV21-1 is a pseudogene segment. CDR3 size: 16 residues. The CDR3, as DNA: TGTGCCAGCAGCAAAGCTGGGAGAGGACAGAGTCAGCCCCAGCATTTT. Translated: CASSKAGRGQSQPQHF.

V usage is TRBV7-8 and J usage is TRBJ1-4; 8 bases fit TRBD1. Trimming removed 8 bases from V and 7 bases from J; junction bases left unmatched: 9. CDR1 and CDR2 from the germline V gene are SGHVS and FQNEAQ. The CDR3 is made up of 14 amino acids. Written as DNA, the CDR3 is TGTGCCAGCGGGGGTCGGACAGGGATTGAAAAACTGTTTTTT. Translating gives CASGGRTGIEKLFF. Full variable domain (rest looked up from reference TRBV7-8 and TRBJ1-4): GAGVSQSPRYKVAKRGQDVALRCDPISGHVSLFWYQQALGQGPEFLTYFQNEAQLDKSGLPSDRFFAERPEGSVSTLKIQRTQQEDSAVYLCASGGRTGIEKLFFGSGTQLSVL.

The CDR3 region has the DNA TGTGCCAGCAGCGCACACAGGGGTGACACTGAAGCTTTCTTT. As protein: CASSAHRGDTEAFF. The chain combines TRBV9 with TRBJ1-1, with 7 bases that match TRBD1. Per germline, CDR1 SGDLS and CDR2 YYNGEE. V gave up 3 bases and J gave up 3 bases; unmatched junction bases: 5. This CDR3 is built from 14 residues. The full variable domain, completed using reference TRBV9 and TRBJ1-1, is DSGVTQTPKHLITATGQRVTLRCSPRSGDLSVYWYQQSLDQGLQFLIQYYNGEERAKGNILERFSAQQFPDLHSELNLSSLELGDSALYFCASSAHRGDTEAFFGQGTRLTVV.